Ten or more counts support the clone carrying this TCR beta chain. TCRdb redid the calling of the 5' RACE reads with MiXCR, one entry per CDR3 protein. The table has roughly 39,000 distinct CDR3 sequences, around 2.9% seen once. The data stem from a study of CD8 T cells in ankylosing spondylitis. Germline lookup yields CDR1 SGDLS and CDR2 YYNGEE. The CDR3 totals 16 residues. V was pared by 2 bases and J by 0 bases, with 13 bases between. The source is a male donor with ankylosing spondylitis or in good health (not recorded which). This chain connects TRBV9 to TRBJ2-3; D call uncertain. Sequenced: blood, either unsorted or a sorted T cell fraction (not recorded which). CDR3 sequence (DNA): TGTGCCAGCAGCGTTCGGGTCGCCTCTAGCACAGATACGCAGTATTTT. Translating it yields CASSVRVASSTDTQYF. The full variable domain, in which reference TRBV9 and TRBJ2-3 provide the parts outside the CDR3, is DSGVTQTPKHLITATGQRVTLRCSPRSGDLSVYWYQQSLDQGLQFLIQYYNGEERAKGNILERFSAQQFPDLHSELNLSSLELGDSALYFCASSVRVASSTDTQYFGPGTRLTVL.